The rows below give T cell receptor beta chains drawn from one sample of a study of persistence of HIV-infected CD4 T cells. Sequencing was performed with immunoSEQ multiplex PCR; in TCRdb, only in-frame clones are kept and a portion is missing. This sample has under 15,000 clones, with about 65% found just once. Antigens for these TCRs are unknown. This sample comprised CD4+ T cells sorted from PBMCs after approximately 20-hour stimulation, obtained from a patient who received antiretroviral therapy. These receptor sequences come from an adult man with HIV who was CMV-seropositive. Both conserved end residues are part of each CDR3. The D gene is left open where the match is weak. Clone size is given for some rows only: seen once, a few or many times, or a class if the clone is expanded.

V gene: TRBV29-1; clone size: NA; D gene: TRBD1; J gene: TRBJ1-2; CDR3 DNA: TGCAGCGTAGGACAGGGCACTAACTATGGCTACACCTTC; CDR3 protein: CSVGQGTNYGYTF
V gene: TRBV18; clone size: NA; D gene: NA; J gene: TRBJ1-1; CDR3 DNA: TGTGCCAGCTCCATCAAGGGGAACACTGAAGCTTTCTTT; CDR3 protein: CASSIKGNTEAFF
V gene: TRBV5-4; clone size: NA; D gene: TRBD2; J gene: TRBJ2-7; CDR3 DNA: TGTGCCAGCAGCCGCCAAGCGGGGGATCGAGGCTACGAGCAGTACTTC; CDR3 protein: CASSRQAGDRGYEQYF
V gene: TRBV27; clone size: NA; D gene: NA; J gene: TRBJ1-5; CDR3 DNA: TGTGCCAGCAGTTTAGAAGGGGTCGGGCAGCCCCAGCATTTT; CDR3 protein: CASSLEGVGQPQHF
V gene: TRBV19; clone size: NA; D gene: NA; J gene: TRBJ1-6; CDR3 DNA: TGTGCCAGTAGTATAGCCGGGGAGAATTCACCCCTCCACTTT; CDR3 protein: CASSIAGENSPLHF
V gene: TRBV7-3; clone size: NA; D gene: NA; J gene: TRBJ2-1; CDR3 DNA: TGTGCCAGCAGACTCAGGGCGGACAATGAGCAGTTCTTC; CDR3 protein: CASRLRADNEQFF
V gene: TRBV19; clone size: NA; D gene: NA; J gene: TRBJ1-3; CDR3 DNA: TGTGCCAGTAGTATGGACAGAGGACGGGGAAACACCATATATTTT; CDR3 protein: CASSMDRGRGNTIYF
V gene: TRBV7-3; clone size: few; D gene: NA; J gene: TRBJ1-6; CDR3 DNA: TGTGCCAGCAGCTTAGACAGCAATTCACCCCTCCACTTT; CDR3 protein: CASSLDSNSPLHF
V gene: TRBV19; clone size: NA; D gene: TRBD1; J gene: TRBJ2-1; CDR3 DNA: TGTGCCAGTAGTATCCTGGGACAGGGGTCCTACAATGAGCAGTTCTTC; CDR3 protein: CASSILGQGSYNEQFF
V gene: TRBV11-3; clone size: NA; D gene: NA; J gene: TRBJ1-1; CDR3 DNA: TGTGCCAGCAGCCCTTCCGGGCGCCCTGACACTGAAGCTTTCTTT; CDR3 protein: CASSPSGRPDTEAFF
V gene: TRBV2; clone size: few; D gene: NA; J gene: TRBJ1-2; CDR3 DNA: TGTGCCAGCAATGGGGCAGGGGAGGTAGTCTCTGGCTACACCTTC; CDR3 protein: CASNGAGEVVSGYTF
V gene: TRBV10-3; clone size: few; D gene: NA; J gene: TRBJ2-2; CDR3 DNA: TGTGCCATCAGTGAGGCGGGGTCCGGGGAGCTGTTTTTT; CDR3 protein: CAISEAGSGELFF
V gene: TRBV24-1; clone size: NA; D gene: NA; J gene: TRBJ2-1; CDR3 DNA: TGTGCCACCAGTGATTCCTCCAGGGTGTCCAGGGAGCAGTTCTTC; CDR3 protein: CATSDSSRVSREQFF
V gene: TRBV5-1; clone size: NA; D gene: NA; J gene: TRBJ2-2; CDR3 DNA: TGCGCCAGCAGCCTGGGAAACAGGGGAGGGAACACCGGGGAGCTGTTTTTT; CDR3 protein: CASSLGNRGGNTGELFF
V gene: TRBV3-1/TRBV3-2; clone size: NA; D gene: NA; J gene: TRBJ1-1; CDR3 DNA: TGTGCCAGCAGCCCCCCGGGGAACACTGAAGCTTTCTTT; CDR3 protein: CASSPPGNTEAFF
V gene: TRBV2; clone size: NA; D gene: TRBD2; J gene: TRBJ2-3; CDR3 DNA: TGTGCCAGCAAATTTGTAGGACTAGCGGGGGGAACTAGCACAGATACGCAGTATTTT; CDR3 protein: CASKFVGLAGGTSTDTQYF
V gene: TRBV7-2; clone size: medium-sized; D gene: NA; J gene: TRBJ1-2; CDR3 DNA: TGTGCCAGCAGCTTATATTTAGGGTCTAACTATGGCTACACCTTC; CDR3 protein: CASSLYLGSNYGYTF
V gene: TRBV16; clone size: NA; D gene: NA; J gene: TRBJ2-2; CDR3 DNA: TGTGCCAGCAGCCAATCAAGAGATTCCGGGGAGCTGTTTTTT; CDR3 protein: CASSQSRDSGELFF
V gene: TRBV6-5; clone size: NA; D gene: TRBD1; J gene: TRBJ1-1; CDR3 DNA: TGTGCCAGCAGTTCGAGGACAGGGGGGGACACTGAAGCTTTCTTT; CDR3 protein: CASSSRTGGDTEAFF
V gene: TRBV7-9; clone size: few; D gene: NA; J gene: TRBJ1-2; CDR3 DNA: TGTGCCAGCCCCCTCCCACACAGTAACTATGGCTACACCTTC; CDR3 protein: CASPLPHSNYGYTF
V gene: TRBV12-3/TRBV12-4; clone size: NA; D gene: NA; J gene: TRBJ2-3; CDR3 DNA: TGTGCCACCGACAGATATGGCACAGATACGCAGTATTTT; CDR3 protein: CATDRYGTDTQYF
V gene: TRBV2; clone size: NA; D gene: TRBD1; J gene: TRBJ2-7; CDR3 DNA: TGTGCCAGCAGTGGGTGGACAGGGACCTACGAGCAGTACTTC; CDR3 protein: CASSGWTGTYEQYF
V gene: TRBV27; clone size: NA; D gene: NA; J gene: TRBJ1-2; CDR3 DNA: TGTGCCAGCAGTTTAAATCCAGGTGTTAACTATGGCTACACCTTC; CDR3 protein: CASSLNPGVNYGYTF
V gene: TRBV7-9; clone size: NA; D gene: TRBD1; J gene: TRBJ2-7; CDR3 DNA: TGTGCCAGCAGCTCAAGGCGGGATGGACAGGGCCCTACCTACGAGCAGTACTTC; CDR3 protein: CASSSRRDGQGPTYEQYF
V gene: TRBV19; clone size: few; D gene: NA; J gene: TRBJ1-5; CDR3 DNA: TGTGCCAGTAAGGAGAGGGGCCAAGGGGCCCTTAGCAATCAGCCCCAGCATTTT; CDR3 protein: CASKERGQGALSNQPQHF
V gene: TRBV18; clone size: NA; D gene: TRBD1; J gene: TRBJ2-3; CDR3 DNA: TGTGCCAGCTCACTCTTCCGGGACAGAGGCACAGATACGCAGTATTTT; CDR3 protein: CASSLFRDRGTDTQYF
V gene: TRBV25-1; clone size: NA; D gene: NA; J gene: TRBJ2-5; CDR3 DNA: TGTGCCAGCAGTGATTCGGCCAAAGGGGCCCAGTACTTC; CDR3 protein: CASSDSAKGAQYF
V gene: TRBV5-1; clone size: NA; D gene: NA; J gene: TRBJ1-3; CDR3 DNA: TGCGCCAGCAGCTTGTGGGGGGCCACCTCTGGAAACACCATATATTTT; CDR3 protein: CASSLWGATSGNTIYF